This T cell receptor (beta chain) is drawn from a study of T cell changes during pregnancy in multiple sclerosis. Measured with immunoSEQ multiplex PCR; TCRdb has only the in-frame clones, and not every one. The sample includes roughly 60,000 clones, 80% to 95% of them seen just once. Material: peripheral blood, obtained in the second trimester of pregnancy. This TCR derives from a female donor with multiple sclerosis, enrolled in a pregnancy study.

The CDR3: CASSRTSGGSGSYNEQFF. The CDR3 DNA reads as TGTGCCAGCAGTAGGACTAGCGGGGGTTCAGGGTCCTACAATGAGCAGTTCTTC. The chain has TRBV27 and TRBJ2-1, with 13 positions matching TRBD2. Per the germline V gene, CDR1 is MNHEY and CDR2 is SMNVEV (reference sequence). With 5 bases clipped from V and 1 base from J, the junction kept 8 bases outside the gene matches. This CDR3 contains 18 residues.